The 12 T cell receptor beta chains presented below share a single source sample, sequenced in a study of shared clonotypes between healthy human individuals. Only CD45RO-negative cells positively selected for CCR7 counted as naive CD8 cells, so terminally differentiated effector memory CD45RA+ cells were excluded. The data were produced by immunoSEQ multiplex PCR, yet TCRdb's version contains in-frame clones alone and is incomplete. The sample yields approximately 2,200,000 clones, about 92% seen once. Sequenced sample: naive CD8+ T cells from PBMCs. These receptors were obtained from a man between 18 and 35 years old in good health. Some clones in this sample may be carry-over from other donors' samples.

The chain employs TRBV28 and TRBJ2-7; TRBD2 matches 7 bases. Trimming took 3 bases from V and 5 from J; bases not matched to a gene: 7. Germline CDR1 is MDHEN and CDR2 is SYDVKM. The CDR3 runs to 14 residues. The DNA for the CDR3 is TGTGCCAGCAGTTTTCTGAGCGGGAAGGACGAGCAGTACTTC. This encodes CASSFLSGKDEQYF.

The chain couples TRBV11-2 to TRBJ2-7; 8 bases map to TRBD2. Germline values: CDR1 SGHAT, CDR2 FQNNGV. This CDR3 is built from 17 residues. Losses at the gene ends were 1 base for V and 1 base for J; bases not matched to a gene: 9. The CDR3 here is CASSLGPGTRGSYEQYF. DNA for the CDR3: TGTGCCAGCAGCTTAGGGCCCGGGACTAGGGGGTCCTACGAGCAGTACTTC.

The rearrangement joins TRBV4-1 to TRBJ2-7; D not resolved. The CDR3 is made up of 15 amino acids. The germline CDR1 and CDR2 sequences are MGHRA and YSYEKL. Trimming took off 0 bases at V and 4 bases at J, with 13 bases between the two ends. The CDR3 here is CASSQEPLVGYEQYF. CDR3 nucleotide sequence: TGCGCCAGCAGCCAAGAACCTTTAGTGGGATACGAGCAGTACTTC.

This rearrangement joins TRBV7-9 to TRBJ2-1; unclear D gene. Germline values: CDR1 SEHNR, CDR2 FQNEAQ (reference sequence). V was trimmed by 5 bases and J by 8 bases, leaving 25 bases between them. The CDR3 totals 17 residues. The CDR3 protein is CASSPPLPGGYVDEQFF. The CDR3 bases are TGTGCCAGCAGCCCCCCCCTGCCGGGTGGGTACGTCGATGAGCAGTTCTTC.

Comment on this clone: This same CDR3 is encoded by further DNA sequences in the sample. The chain uses TRBV29-1 and TRBJ2-7; D is possibly TRBD1 (6 bases). The ends were cut back, 5 bases at V and 7 bases at J, with 18 bases in the middle. Germline CDR1 reads SQVTM; CDR2 reads ANQGSEA. The CDR3 is 13 amino acids. CDR3 region: CSVRAGELGEQYF. CDR3 nucleotides: TGCAGCGTTCGGGCAGGGGAATTGGGGGAGCAGTACTTC.

The chain couples TRBV5-1 to TRBJ2-1; the D gene is possibly TRBD1 (5 bases). The CDR3 covers 14 residues. CDR1 is SGHRS and CDR2 is YFSETQ in the germline V gene. Trimming stripped 2 bases from V and 5 bases from J, with 11 bases between. The CDR3 sequence is CASSFGDRNNEQFF. CDR3 sequence (DNA): TGCGCCAGCAGCTTCGGAGACAGAAACAATGAGCAGTTCTTC.

V and J are TRBV5-5 and TRBJ2-7; 10 nucleotides agree with TRBD2. J lost 3 bases, V lost 2 bases, and 5 bases had no gene match. Germline lookup yields CDR1 SGHKS and CDR2 YYEKEE (reference sequence). The CDR3 covers 15 residues. CDR3 protein: CASSFPPSGSYEQYF. In DNA form, the CDR3 reads TGTGCCAGCAGCTTCCCACCTAGCGGGAGCTACGAGCAGTACTTC.

The V gene is TRBV27, the J gene TRBJ2-1, with a possible D match to TRBD1 (6 bases). V was clipped by 0 bases and J by 3 bases, with 12 bases between them. The CDR3 is 16 residues long. CDR1 and CDR2 from the germline V gene are MNHEY and SMNVEV (reference sequence). CDR3 in DNA: TGTGCCAGCAGTTTATCGAACAGGGTGATCTACAATGAGCAGTTCTTC. Translated: CASSLSNRVIYNEQFF.

The V gene is TRBV27, the J gene TRBJ1-5; D unclear. This CDR3 has 15 amino acids. CDR1 MNHEY and CDR2 SMNVEV come from the germline V gene (reference sequence). V was clipped by 5 bases and J by 3 bases, with 14 bases between them. The CDR3 DNA is TGTGCCAGCAGTCAAAATGGACCGAACAATCAGCCCCAGCATTTT. Translating it yields CASSQNGPNNQPQHF.

This chain uses TRBV7-8 with TRBJ2-2; 8 bases map to TRBD2. J lost 0 bases, V lost 1 base, and 4 bases had no gene match. The CDR3 is 17 residues long. Germline assignment: CDR1 SGHVS and CDR2 FQNEAQ. The CDR3 spells CASSLDNGRANTGELFF. The CDR3 nucleotides read TGTGCCAGCAGCTTAGATAACGGGAGGGCGAACACCGGGGAGCTGTTTTTT.

Details on this clone: The sample contains more than one DNA sequence encoding this CDR3. The J gene is TRBJ1-1, the V gene TRBV6-5, with D unresolved. The CDR3 extends over 15 amino acids. Germline V lookup: CDR1 MNHEY, CDR2 SVGAGI. V lost 0 bases to trimming and J lost 0 bases, with 8 bases between them. CDR3 amino acids: CASSYSGQLNTEAFF. DNA of the CDR3: TGTGCCAGCAGTTACTCTGGGCAGCTGAACACTGAAGCTTTCTTT.

In its sample, this clone was seen once. The V gene is TRBV5-4, the J gene TRBJ1-3; D may be TRBD1 (6 bases). CDR1 SGHNT and CDR2 YYREEE come from the germline V gene (reference sequence). The CDR3 length is 15 residues. V gave up 3 bases and J gave up 0 bases, with 10 bases separating them. The CDR3 sequence: CASSSRDNSGNTIYF. The CDR3 region has the DNA TGTGCCAGCAGCTCCCGGGACAACTCTGGAAACACCATATATTTT.